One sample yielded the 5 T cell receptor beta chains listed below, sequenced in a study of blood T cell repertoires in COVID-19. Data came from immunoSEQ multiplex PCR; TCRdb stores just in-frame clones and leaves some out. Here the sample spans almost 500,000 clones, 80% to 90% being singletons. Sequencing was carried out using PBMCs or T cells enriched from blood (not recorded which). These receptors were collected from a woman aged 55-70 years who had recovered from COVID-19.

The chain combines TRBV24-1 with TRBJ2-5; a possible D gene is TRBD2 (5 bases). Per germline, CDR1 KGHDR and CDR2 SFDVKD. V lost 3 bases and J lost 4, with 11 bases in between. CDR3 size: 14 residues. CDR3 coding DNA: TGTGCCACCAGTGATACAACTAGTCGAGAGACCCAGTACTTC. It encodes CATSDTTSRETQYF.

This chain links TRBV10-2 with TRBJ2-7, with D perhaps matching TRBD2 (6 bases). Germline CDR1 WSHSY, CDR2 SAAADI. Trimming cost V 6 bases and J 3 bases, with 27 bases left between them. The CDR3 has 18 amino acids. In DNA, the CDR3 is TGCGCCAGCAGGGACCCCGGGACTGCCCGAGAACGAGGCTACGAGCAGTACGTC. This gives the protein CASRDPGTARERGYEQYV.

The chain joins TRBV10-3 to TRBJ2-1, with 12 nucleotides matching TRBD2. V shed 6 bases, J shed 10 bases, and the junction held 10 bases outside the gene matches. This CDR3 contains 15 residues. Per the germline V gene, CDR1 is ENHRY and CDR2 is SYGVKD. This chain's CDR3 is CAIRAGTSGQGEQFF. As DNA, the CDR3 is TGTGCCATCAGGGCCGGGACTAGCGGGCAGGGGGAGCAGTTCTTC.

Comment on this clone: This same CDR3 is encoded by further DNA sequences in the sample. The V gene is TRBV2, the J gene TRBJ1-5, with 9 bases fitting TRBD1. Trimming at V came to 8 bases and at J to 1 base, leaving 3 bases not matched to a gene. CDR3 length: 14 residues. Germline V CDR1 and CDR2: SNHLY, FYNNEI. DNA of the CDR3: TGTGCCAGCGGGACAGGGAGAAGCAATCAGCCCCAGCATTTT. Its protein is CASGTGRSNQPQHF.

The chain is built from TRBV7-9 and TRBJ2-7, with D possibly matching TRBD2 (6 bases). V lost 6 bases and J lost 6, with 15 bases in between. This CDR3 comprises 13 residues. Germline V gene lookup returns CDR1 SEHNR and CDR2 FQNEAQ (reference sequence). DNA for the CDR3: TGTGCCAGCAGGGACTCGGACTATGTCGAGCAGTACTTC. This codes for CASRDSDYVEQYF. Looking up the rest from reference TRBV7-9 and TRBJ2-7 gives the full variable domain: DTGVSQNPRHKITKRGQNVTFRCDPISEHNRLYWYRQTLGQGPEFLTYFQNEAQLEKSRLLSDRFSAERPKGSFSTLEIQRTEQGDSAMYLCASRDSDYVEQYFGPGTRLTVT.